Following are 4 T cell receptor beta chains from one sample sequenced in a study of blood T cell repertoires in COVID-19. This table comes from immunoSEQ multiplex PCR, and its TCRdb copy is limited to in-frame clones, with some not included. This sample has some 93,000 clones; about 80% occur once, and the top ten carry more than 9%. The sequenced sample was peripheral blood. Receptors originate from a man in his 70s with acute or convalescent COVID-19.

The CDR3 DNA reads as TGTGCCAGTAGTATTGGGACAGGGGGCGTCGGCTACACCTTC. This translates into CASSIGTGGVGYTF. The V and J genes are TRBV19 and TRBJ1-2, with TRBD1 matching over 12 bases. The CDR3 consists of 14 residues. V gave up 3 bases and J gave up 8 bases; unmatched junction bases: 4. Germline V CDR1 and CDR2: LNHDA, SQIVND (reference sequence).

V and J are TRBV18 and TRBJ2-7; 8 nucleotides match TRBD2. The CDR3 is 13 residues long. The junction had 5 bases not matched to a gene; V was cut back by 8 bases and J by 2 bases. CDR1 is KGHSH and CDR2 is LQKENI in the germline V gene. For the CDR3, the DNA is TGTGCCAGCCGGAGCGGGAGAGCCTACGAGCAGTACTTC. Protein: CASRSGRAYEQYF.

This clone showed up just once. The CDR3 bases are TGCGCCAGCAGCTTGGTCGGCGGGGGGCCTCAAGAGACCCAGTACTTC. Its translation: CASSLVGGGPQETQYF. V is TRBV5-1 and J is TRBJ2-5; 8 bases match TRBD2. V gave up 0 bases and J gave up 2 bases; unmatched junction bases: 6. From germline, CDR1 is SGHRS and CDR2 YFSETQ. The CDR3 runs 16 residues.

J is TRBJ1-1 and V is TRBV28; possible D gene TRBD1, 5 bases. From germline, CDR1 is MDHEN and CDR2 SYDVKM. Trimming shortened V by 5 bases and J by 8 bases, and 12 bases separated the two germline ends. This CDR3 spans 12 amino acids. CDR3 protein: CASSPPNREAFF. As DNA, the CDR3 is TGTGCCAGCAGTCCCCCTAACAGGGAAGCTTTCTTT. Using reference TRBV28 and TRBJ1-1 for the parts outside the CDR3, the full variable domain is DVKVTQSSRYLVKRTGEKVFLECVQDMDHENMFWYRQDPGLGLRLIYFSYDVKMKEKGDIPEGYSVSREKKERFSLILESASTNQTSMYLCASSPPNREAFFGQGTRLTVV.